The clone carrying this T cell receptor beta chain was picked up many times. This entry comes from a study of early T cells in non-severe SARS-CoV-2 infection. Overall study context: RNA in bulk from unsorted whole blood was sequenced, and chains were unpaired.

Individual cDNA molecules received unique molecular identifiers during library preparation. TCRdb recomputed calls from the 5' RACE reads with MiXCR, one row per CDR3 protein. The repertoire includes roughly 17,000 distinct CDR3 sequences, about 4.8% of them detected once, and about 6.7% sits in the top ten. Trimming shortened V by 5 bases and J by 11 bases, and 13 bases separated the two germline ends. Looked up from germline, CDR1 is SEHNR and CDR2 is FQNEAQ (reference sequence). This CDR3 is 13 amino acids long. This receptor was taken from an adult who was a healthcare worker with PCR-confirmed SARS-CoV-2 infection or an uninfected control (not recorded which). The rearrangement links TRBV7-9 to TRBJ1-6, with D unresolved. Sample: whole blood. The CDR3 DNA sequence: TGTGCCAGCAGCCCCACGGAGGGTACACCCCTCCACTTT. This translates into CASSPTEGTPLHF.